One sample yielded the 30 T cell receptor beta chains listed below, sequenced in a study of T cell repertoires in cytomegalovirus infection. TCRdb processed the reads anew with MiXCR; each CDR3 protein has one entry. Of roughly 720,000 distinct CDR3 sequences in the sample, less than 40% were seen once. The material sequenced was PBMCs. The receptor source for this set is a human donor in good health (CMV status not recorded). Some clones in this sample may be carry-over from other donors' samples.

The CDR3 DNA follows: TGTGCCAGCAGTGCCCGCGACAGCTACTACGAGCAGTACTTC. Its translation: CASSARDSYYEQYF. The chain uses TRBV6-1 and TRBJ2-7, with a tentative D call TRBD1 (5 bases). From germline, CDR1 is MNHNS and CDR2 SASEGT. This CDR3 spans 14 amino acids. V lost 4 bases and J lost 3, with 13 bases in between.

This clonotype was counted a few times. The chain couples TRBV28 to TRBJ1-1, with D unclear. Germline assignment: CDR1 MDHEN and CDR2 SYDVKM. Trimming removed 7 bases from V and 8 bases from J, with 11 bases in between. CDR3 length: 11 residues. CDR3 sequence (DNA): TGTGCCAGCACCAGACAAGTGGAAGCTTTCTTT. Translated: CASTRQVEAFF.

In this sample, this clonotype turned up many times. CDR3 nucleotides: TGTGCCAGCAGCTTAGTAAGGGTTCGCGAGCAGTACTTC. Encoded protein: CASSLVRVREQYF. This chain links TRBV7-2 with TRBJ2-7; the D is unclear. V was clipped by 1 base and J by 6 bases, with 10 bases between them. CDR1 and CDR2 (germline): SGHTA, FQGNSA. The CDR3 consists of 13 residues. Full variable domain (missing parts from reference TRBV7-2 and TRBJ2-7): GAGVSQSPSNKVTEKGKDVELRCDPISGHTALYWYRQSLGQGLEFLIYFQGNSAPDKSGLPSDRFSAERTGGSVSTLTIQRTQQEDSAVYLCASSLVRVREQYFGPGTRLTVT.

CDR3 protein: CASSSLTGEKNYGYTF. CDR3 bases: TGTGCCAGCAGCTCACTGACAGGGGAAAAAAACTATGGCTACACCTTC. The genes are TRBV11-2 and TRBJ1-2; 8 bases agree with TRBD1. CDR3 size: 16 residues. Germline values: CDR1 SGHAT, CDR2 FQNNGV. Trimming removed 4 bases from V and 2 bases from J; junction bases left unmatched: 9.

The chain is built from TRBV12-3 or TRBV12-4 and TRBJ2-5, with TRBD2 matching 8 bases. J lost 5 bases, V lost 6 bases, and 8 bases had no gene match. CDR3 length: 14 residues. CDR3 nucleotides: TGTGCCAGCAGCACCATGCGGGGGGCGGAGACCCAGTACTTC. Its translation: CASSTMRGAETQYF.

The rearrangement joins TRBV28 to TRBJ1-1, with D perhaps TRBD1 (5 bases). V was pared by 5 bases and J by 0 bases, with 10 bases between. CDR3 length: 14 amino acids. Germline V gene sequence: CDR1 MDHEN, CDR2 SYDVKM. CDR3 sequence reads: CASSERGMNTEAFF. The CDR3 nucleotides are TGTGCCAGCAGTGAAAGGGGTATGAACACTGAAGCTTTCTTT.

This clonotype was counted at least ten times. CDR3 protein: CASSFGGLTEAFF. The CDR3 region has the DNA TGTGCCAGCAGCTTTGGGGGGCTCACTGAAGCTTTCTTT. J is TRBJ1-1 and V is TRBV7-9; tentative D call: TRBD1 (6 bases). With 3 bases removed from V and 4 bases from J, the gap between germline ends came to 9 bases. CDR3 length equals 13 residues. CDR1 is SEHNR, CDR2 FQNEAQ, per germline (reference sequence).

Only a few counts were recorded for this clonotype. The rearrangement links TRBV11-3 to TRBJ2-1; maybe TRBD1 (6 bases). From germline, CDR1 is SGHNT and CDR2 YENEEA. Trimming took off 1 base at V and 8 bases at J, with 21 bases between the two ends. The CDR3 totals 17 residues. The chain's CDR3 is CASSLAWAGDRSDEQFF. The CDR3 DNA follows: TGTGCCAGCAGCTTAGCTTGGGCAGGGGATCGGTCGGATGAGCAGTTCTTC.

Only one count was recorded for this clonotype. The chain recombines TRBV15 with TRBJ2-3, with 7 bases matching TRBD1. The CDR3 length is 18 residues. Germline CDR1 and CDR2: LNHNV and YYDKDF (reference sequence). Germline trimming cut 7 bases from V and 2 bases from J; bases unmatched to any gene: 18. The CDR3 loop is CATIPDSPDRAITDTQYF. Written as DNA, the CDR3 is TGTGCCACCATCCCCGACTCGCCCGACAGGGCGATCACAGATACGCAGTATTTT.

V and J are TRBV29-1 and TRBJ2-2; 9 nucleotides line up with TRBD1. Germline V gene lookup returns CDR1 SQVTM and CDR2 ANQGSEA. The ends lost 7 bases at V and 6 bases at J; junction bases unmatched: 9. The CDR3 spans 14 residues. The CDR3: CSAMGDRVSGELFF. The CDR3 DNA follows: TGCAGCGCCATGGGGGACAGGGTCTCCGGGGAGCTGTTTTTT.

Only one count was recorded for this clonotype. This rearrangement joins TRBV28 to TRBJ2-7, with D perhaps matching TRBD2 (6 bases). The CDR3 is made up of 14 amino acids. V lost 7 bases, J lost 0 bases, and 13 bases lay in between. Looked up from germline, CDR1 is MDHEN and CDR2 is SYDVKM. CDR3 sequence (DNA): TGTGCCAGCACCCGGGAGATGAGCTCCTACGAGCAGTACTTC. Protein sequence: CASTREMSSYEQYF. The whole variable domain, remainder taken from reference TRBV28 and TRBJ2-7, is DVKVTQSSRYLVKRTGEKVFLECVQDMDHENMFWYRQDPGLGLRLIYFSYDVKMKEKGDIPEGYSVSREKKERFSLILESASTNQTSMYLCASTREMSSYEQYFGPGTRLTVT.

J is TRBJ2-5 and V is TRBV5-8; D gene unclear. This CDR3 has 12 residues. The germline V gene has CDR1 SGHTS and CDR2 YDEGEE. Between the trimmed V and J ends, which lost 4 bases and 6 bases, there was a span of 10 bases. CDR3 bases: TGTGCCAGCAGCATCTTTGCAAAGACCCAGTACTTC. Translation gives CASSIFAKTQYF.

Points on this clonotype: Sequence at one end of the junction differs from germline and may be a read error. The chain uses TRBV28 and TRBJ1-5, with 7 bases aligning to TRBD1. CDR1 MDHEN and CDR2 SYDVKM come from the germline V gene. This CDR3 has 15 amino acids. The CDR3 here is CASLMGGGADHPQHF. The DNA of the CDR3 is TGTGCCAGCCTAATGGGAGGGGGCGCGGATCATCCCCAGCATTTT.

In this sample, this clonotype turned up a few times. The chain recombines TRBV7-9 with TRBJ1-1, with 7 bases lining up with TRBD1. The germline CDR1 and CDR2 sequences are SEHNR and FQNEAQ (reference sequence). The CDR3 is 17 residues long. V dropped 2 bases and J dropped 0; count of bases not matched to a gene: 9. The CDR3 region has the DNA TGTGCCAGCAGCTTAACCGGACAGGCATTTGTGAACACTGAAGCTTTCTTT. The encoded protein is CASSLTGQAFVNTEAFF. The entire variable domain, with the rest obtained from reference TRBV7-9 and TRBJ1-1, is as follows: DTGVSQNPRHKITKRGQNVTFRCDPISEHNRLYWYRQTLGQGPEFLTYFQNEAQLEKSRLLSDRFSAERPKGSFSTLEIQRTEQGDSAMYLCASSLTGQAFVNTEAFFGQGTRLTVV.

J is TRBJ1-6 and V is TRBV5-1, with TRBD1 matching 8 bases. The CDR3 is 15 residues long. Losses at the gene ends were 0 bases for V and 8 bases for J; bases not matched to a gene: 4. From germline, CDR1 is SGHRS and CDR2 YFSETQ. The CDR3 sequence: CASSLAGQGYSPLHF. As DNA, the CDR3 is TGCGCCAGCAGCTTGGCTGGACAGGGATATTCACCCCTCCACTTT.

CDR3 DNA: TGTGCCAGCAGCCACGGAGGGGAAGCCAAAAACATTCAGTACTTC. Translated, it gives CASSHGGEAKNIQYF. The chain links TRBV5-4 to TRBJ2-4; D may be TRBD2 (6 bases). The CDR3 loop spans 15 amino acids. Germline CDR1 is SGHNT and CDR2 is YYREEE (reference sequence). The V end lost 4 bases, the J end lost 0 bases, and 11 bases lay between the germline ends.

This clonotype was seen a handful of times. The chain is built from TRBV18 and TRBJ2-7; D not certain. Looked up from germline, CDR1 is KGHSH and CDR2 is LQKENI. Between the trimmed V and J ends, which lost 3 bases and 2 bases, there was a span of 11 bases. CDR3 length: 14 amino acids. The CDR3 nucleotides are TGTGCCAGCTCACCGCGGCAGGCCACCTACGAGCAGTACTTC. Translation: CASSPRQATYEQYF.

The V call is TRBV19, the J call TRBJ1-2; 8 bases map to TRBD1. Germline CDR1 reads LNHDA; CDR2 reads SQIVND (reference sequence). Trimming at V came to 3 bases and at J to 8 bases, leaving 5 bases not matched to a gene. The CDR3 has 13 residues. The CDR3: CASSITGGRGYTF. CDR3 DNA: TGTGCCAGTAGTATTACAGGGGGAAGAGGCTACACCTTC.

The CDR3 sequence: CAIRRYGTGAEAFF. The CDR3, as DNA: TGTGCCATCAGGAGATACGGGACGGGCGCTGAAGCTTTCTTT. This chain uses TRBV10-3 with TRBJ1-1; a weak D match, TRBD1 (5 bases). The CDR3 totals 14 residues. Trimming stripped 6 bases from V and 6 bases from J, with 17 bases between. Germline V lookup: CDR1 ENHRY, CDR2 SYGVKD.

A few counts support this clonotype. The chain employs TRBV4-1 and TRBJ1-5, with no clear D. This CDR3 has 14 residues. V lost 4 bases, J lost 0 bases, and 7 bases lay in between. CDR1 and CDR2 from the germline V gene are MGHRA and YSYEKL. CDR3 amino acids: CASSRDRSNQPQHF. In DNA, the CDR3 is TGCGCCAGCAGCCGAGACCGTAGCAATCAGCCCCAGCATTTT.

The CDR3 DNA follows: TGTGCCATGGGTGGGGTCCCCGATCCCAATCAGCCCCAGCATTTT. Residues: CAMGGVPDPNQPQHF. The J gene is TRBJ1-5, the V gene TRBV28; D is unclear. The CDR3 consists of 15 residues. Trimming stripped 10 bases from V and 3 bases from J, with 19 bases between. CDR1 and CDR2 (germline): MDHEN, SYDVKM.

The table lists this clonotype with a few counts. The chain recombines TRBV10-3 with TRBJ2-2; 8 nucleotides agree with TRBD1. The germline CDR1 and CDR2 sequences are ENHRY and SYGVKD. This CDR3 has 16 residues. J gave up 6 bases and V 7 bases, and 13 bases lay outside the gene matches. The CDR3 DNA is TGTGCCATCACTCCTTCGGACAGGGCCGGACCCGGGGAGCTGTTTTTT. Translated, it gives CAITPSDRAGPGELFF.

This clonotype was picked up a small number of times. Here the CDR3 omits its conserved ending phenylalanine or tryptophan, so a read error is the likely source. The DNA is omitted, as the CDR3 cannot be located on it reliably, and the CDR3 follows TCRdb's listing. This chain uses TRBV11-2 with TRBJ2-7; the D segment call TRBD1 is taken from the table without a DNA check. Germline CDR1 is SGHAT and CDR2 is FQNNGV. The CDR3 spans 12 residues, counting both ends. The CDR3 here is CASSLDRGTPDS.

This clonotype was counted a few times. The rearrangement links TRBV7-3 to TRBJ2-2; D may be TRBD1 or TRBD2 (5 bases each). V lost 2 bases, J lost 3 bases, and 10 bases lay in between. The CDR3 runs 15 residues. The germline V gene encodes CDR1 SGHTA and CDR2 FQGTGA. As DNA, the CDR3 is TGTGCCAGCAGCTTAGGGGGTCGACACACCGGGGAGCTGTTTTTT. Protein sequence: CASSLGGRHTGELFF.

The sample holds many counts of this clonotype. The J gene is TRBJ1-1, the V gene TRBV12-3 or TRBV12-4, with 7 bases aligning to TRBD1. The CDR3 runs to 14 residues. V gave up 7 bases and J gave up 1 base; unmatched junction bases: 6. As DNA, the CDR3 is TGTGCCAGCATCCTCTCAGGGGGGAACACTGAAGCTTTCTTT. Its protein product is CASILSGGNTEAFF.

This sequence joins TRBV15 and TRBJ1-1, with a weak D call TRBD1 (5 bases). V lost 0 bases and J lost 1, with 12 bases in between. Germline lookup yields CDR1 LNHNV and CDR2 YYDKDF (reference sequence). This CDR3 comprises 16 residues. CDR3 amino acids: CATSRDPYRKNTEAFF. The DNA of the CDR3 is TGTGCCACCAGCAGAGATCCATACAGGAAGAACACTGAAGCTTTCTTT.

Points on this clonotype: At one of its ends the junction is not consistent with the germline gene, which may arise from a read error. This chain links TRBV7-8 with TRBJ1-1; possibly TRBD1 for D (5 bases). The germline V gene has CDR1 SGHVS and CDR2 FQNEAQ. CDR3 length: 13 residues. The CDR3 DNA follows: TGTGCCAGCAGCCTGGGGGGGAACACTGAATCTTTCTTT. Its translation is CASSLGGNTESFF.

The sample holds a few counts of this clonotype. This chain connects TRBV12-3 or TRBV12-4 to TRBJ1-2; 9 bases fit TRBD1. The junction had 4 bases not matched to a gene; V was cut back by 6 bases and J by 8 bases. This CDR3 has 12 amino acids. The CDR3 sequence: CASSPGQGGYTF. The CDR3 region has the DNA TGTGCCAGCAGCCCTGGACAGGGGGGCTACACCTTC.

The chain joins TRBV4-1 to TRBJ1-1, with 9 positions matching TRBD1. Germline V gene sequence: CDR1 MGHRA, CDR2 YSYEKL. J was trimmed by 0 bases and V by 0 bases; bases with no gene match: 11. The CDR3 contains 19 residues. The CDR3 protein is CASSQEYVTGGAVNTEAFF. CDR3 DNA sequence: TGCGCCAGCAGCCAAGAATATGTAACAGGGGGCGCGGTGAACACTGAAGCTTTCTTT.

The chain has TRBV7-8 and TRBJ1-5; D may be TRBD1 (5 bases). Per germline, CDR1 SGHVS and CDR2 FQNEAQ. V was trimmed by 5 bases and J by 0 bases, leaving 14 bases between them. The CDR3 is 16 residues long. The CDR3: CASSHDGALSNQPQHF. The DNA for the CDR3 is TGTGCCAGCAGCCACGACGGGGCCCTTAGCAATCAGCCCCAGCATTTT.